The 17 T cell receptor beta chains presented below share a single source sample, sequenced in a study of cytomegalovirus exposure and HLA in healthy donors. In the PCR, 60 Vbeta and 13 Jbeta primers were used. The data were produced by immunoSEQ multiplex PCR, yet TCRdb's version contains in-frame clones alone and is incomplete. Among over 85,000 clones listed, approximately 80% were seen once. The material sequenced was PBMCs. The receptors shown here come from a female donor in good health and CMV-seropositive.

The chain carries TRBV27 and TRBJ2-7, with TRBD2 as a possible D gene (7 bases). Trimming shortened V by 6 bases and J by 6 bases, and 15 bases separated the two germline ends. Germline V lookup: CDR1 MNHEY, CDR2 SMNVEV (reference sequence). This CDR3 comprises 13 residues. CDR3 DNA sequence: TGTGCCAGCAGGGGCTGGGGGGGCGGCGAGCAGTACTTC. Translating it yields CASRGWGGGEQYF.

The genes are TRBV6-1 and TRBJ2-5; D unresolved. The CDR3 consists of 14 residues. Between the trimmed V and J ends, which lost 6 bases and 2 bases, there was a span of 13 bases. Germline V gene lookup returns CDR1 MNHNS and CDR2 SASEGT. The CDR3 region has the DNA TGTGCCAGCAGACCCCTTGGGCCACAAGAGACCCAGTACTTC. Translating it yields CASRPLGPQETQYF.

V gene TRBV5-1 combines with J gene TRBJ2-3, with 10 bases identical to TRBD2. Losses at the gene ends were 4 bases for V and 5 bases for J; bases not matched to a gene: 13. Germline V CDR1 and CDR2: SGHRS, YFSETQ. This CDR3 comprises 17 residues. The DNA of the CDR3 is TGCGCCAGCAGCCGAACCCACAGCGGGGGGGCTGGAGATACGCAGTATTTT. Its translation: CASSRTHSGGAGDTQYF.

The chain has TRBV10-3 and TRBJ1-3; 7 nucleotides match TRBD1. The length of the CDR3 is 15 residues. The germline V gene has CDR1 ENHRY and CDR2 SYGVKD. Unmatched junction bases numbered 4, after V lost 4 bases and J lost 1 base. Written as DNA, the CDR3 is TGTGCCATCAGTGCCCGGGACAGTTCTGGAAACACCATATATTTT. Its translation is CAISARDSSGNTIYF.

V is TRBV9 and J is TRBJ2-3; 12 positions match TRBD1. The CDR3 totals 17 residues. J was trimmed by 4 bases and V by 4 bases; bases with no gene match: 10. From germline, CDR1 is SGDLS and CDR2 YYNGEE. The CDR3 here is CASSPHPGTGGADTQYF. CDR3 coding DNA: TGTGCCAGCAGCCCTCACCCCGGGACAGGGGGCGCAGATACGCAGTATTTT.

V usage is TRBV14 and J usage is TRBJ1-3, with D hard to call. Per the germline V gene, CDR1 is SGHDN and CDR2 is FVKESK. V was pared by 5 bases and J by 4 bases, with 9 bases between. The CDR3 contains 13 residues. This chain's CDR3 is CASSAIQGNTIYF. The DNA for the CDR3 is TGTGCCAGCAGCGCTATACAGGGAAACACCATATATTTT.

This sequence joins TRBV5-1 and TRBJ1-2; 8 bases map to TRBD1. V was clipped by 0 bases and J by 1 base; unmatched bases: 2. This CDR3 contains 15 residues. The germline V gene has CDR1 SGHRS and CDR2 YFSETQ. The CDR3 DNA is TGCGCCAGCAGCTTGGGGACAGGGTATAACTATGGCTACACCTTC. Encoded protein: CASSLGTGYNYGYTF. The entire variable domain, with the rest obtained from reference TRBV5-1 and TRBJ1-2, is as follows: KAGVTQTPRYLIKTRGQQVTLSCSPISGHRSVSWYQQTPGQGLQFLFEYFSETQRNKGNFPGRFSGRQFSNSRSEMNVSTLELGDSALYLCASSLGTGYNYGYTFGSGTRLTVV.

The V call is TRBV6-5, the J call TRBJ2-2; 10 bases are a match to TRBD1. The CDR3 runs to 15 residues. The V gene's germline CDR1 is MNHEY and CDR2 SVGAGI. The J segment lost 3 bases and the V segment lost 2 bases, leaving 0 bases of the junction unmatched. The DNA for the CDR3 is TGTGCCAGCAGTTACGGGACAGGGGACACCGGGGAGCTGTTTTTT. This sequence encodes CASSYGTGDTGELFF.

V gene TRBV7-9 combines with J gene TRBJ1-2; D ambiguous. V was cut by 1 base and J by 2 bases, with 14 bases left in between. The CDR3 totals 16 residues. Germline V gives CDR1 SEHNR, CDR2 FQNEAQ (reference sequence). The CDR3 loop reads CASSLGHEVINYGYTF. Written as DNA, the CDR3 is TGTGCCAGCAGCTTAGGTCACGAGGTCATAAACTATGGCTACACCTTC.

V is TRBV5-1 and J is TRBJ1-2; 9 bases are a match to TRBD1. This CDR3 is 14 amino acids long. Germline assignment: CDR1 SGHRS and CDR2 YFSETQ. Losses at the gene ends were 4 bases for V and 4 bases for J; bases not matched to a gene: 5. The CDR3 region has the DNA TGCGCCAGCAGCAATGACAGGGGGGCCTATGGCTACACCTTC. This encodes CASSNDRGAYGYTF.

This chain joins TRBV13 and TRBJ1-4; 9 bases fit TRBD1. Trimming cost V 0 bases and J 14 bases; bases outside gene matches: 1. CDR1 is PRHDT and CDR2 is FYEKMQ in the germline V gene (reference sequence). The CDR3 is 12 residues long. Here the CDR3 reads CASSLGTGGLFF. Here the CDR3 DNA reads TGTGCCAGCAGCTTAGGGACAGGGGGTCTGTTTTTT. Based on the CDR3 plus reference TRBV13 and TRBJ1-4, the full variable domain is AAGVIQSPRHLIKEKRETATLKCYPIPRHDTVYWYQQGPGQDPQFLISFYEKMQSDKGSIPDRFSAQQFSDYHSELNMSSLELGDSALYFCASSLGTGGLFFGSGTQLSVL.

In this sample, this clone turned up a few times. The chain links TRBV7-9 to TRBJ2-7, with TRBD2 matching over 8 bases. The CDR3 spans 15 residues. V shed 5 bases and J 4 bases; nucleotides not matched to a gene: 10. Germline lookup yields CDR1 SEHNR and CDR2 FQNEAQ (reference sequence). The CDR3 sequence is CASSPREGSPYEQYF. Here the CDR3 DNA reads TGTGCCAGCAGCCCCCGGGAGGGGTCCCCTTACGAGCAGTACTTC.

This clone was detected only once. The V and J genes are TRBV6-5 and TRBJ1-1; maybe TRBD1 (6 bases). The germline gives CDR1 MNHEY, CDR2 SVGAGI. The CDR3 runs to 11 residues. V lost 6 bases to trimming and J lost 6 bases, with 8 bases between them. In DNA, the CDR3 is TGTGCCAGCAGCCAGGGGCCTGAAGCTTTCTTT. It specifies CASSQGPEAFF.

The chain recombines TRBV2 with TRBJ2-3; 9 nucleotides match TRBD2. CDR1 is SNHLY and CDR2 is FYNNEI in the germline V gene. V shed 7 bases, J shed 3 bases, and the junction held 8 bases outside the gene matches. This CDR3 has 15 amino acids. The CDR3 nucleotides are TGTGCCAGCAACCAGGCTAGCGGGGTAACAGATACGCAGTATTTT. This encodes CASNQASGVTDTQYF.

The rearrangement joins TRBV7-3 to TRBJ2-2; D remains unclear. V lost 2 bases, J lost 0 bases, and 10 bases lay in between. Per germline, CDR1 SGHTA and CDR2 FQGTGA. The CDR3 is 16 amino acids. CDR3 loop: CASSLVLSANTGELFF. The CDR3 DNA is TGTGCCAGCAGCTTAGTACTAAGCGCGAACACCGGGGAGCTGTTTTTT.

Note on this clone: The junction and the germline gene differ at one end; a read error may be behind it. The chain employs TRBV5-1 and TRBJ2-5, with 9 bases fitting TRBD1. Per germline, CDR1 SGHRS and CDR2 YFSETQ. This CDR3 spans 14 amino acids. The CDR3 coding sequence is TGCACCAGCACCTGGAGACAGGGGGAAGAGACCCAGTACTTC. Translating gives CTSTWRQGEETQYF.

The chain employs TRBV30 and TRBJ1-1, with 10 nucleotides matching TRBD1. Per the germline V gene, CDR1 is GTSNPN and CDR2 is SVGIG (reference sequence). J gave up 3 bases and V 0 bases, and 1 base lay outside the gene matches. The CDR3 is made up of 14 amino acids. The CDR3 spells CAWSVGTGDTEAFF. DNA for the CDR3: TGTGCCTGGAGTGTTGGGACAGGGGACACTGAAGCTTTCTTT.